This TCR beta chain was documented in a study of CD8+ T cells in alopecia areata. General study results and limits: Scalp samples also contribute reads from the resident alphabeta T cells found in normal skin. Tofacitinib yielded significantly lower scalp clonality and fewer expanded CD8+ clones among the top 100.

Sequencing templates came from extracted RNA that was reverse transcribed into cDNA. TCRdb's table, derived via immunoSEQ multiplex PCR, lists solely in-frame clones and lacks some. The sample has 150,000 to 200,000 clones; around 60% are singletons. Germline V gives CDR1 SQVTM, CDR2 ANQGSEA. This CDR3 comprises 18 residues. The J segment lost 0 bases and the V segment lost 4 bases, leaving 12 bases of the junction unmatched. The table lists this clone with a few counts. Its cognate antigen is unknown. Treatment defined: oral pan-JAK inhibitor, 5-10 mg twice daily. J is TRBJ2-2 and V is TRBV29-1, with 9 bases lining up with TRBD2. The sample consisted of CD8+ T cells sorted from blood, taken at week 24, from a patient treated with tofacitinib. The source of this sequence is a human donor with alopecia areata. This CDR3 is CSVGAGTSSRSNTGELFF. DNA for the CDR3: TGCAGCGTTGGTGCGGGGACTAGCTCCCGATCGAACACCGGGGAGCTGTTTTTT.